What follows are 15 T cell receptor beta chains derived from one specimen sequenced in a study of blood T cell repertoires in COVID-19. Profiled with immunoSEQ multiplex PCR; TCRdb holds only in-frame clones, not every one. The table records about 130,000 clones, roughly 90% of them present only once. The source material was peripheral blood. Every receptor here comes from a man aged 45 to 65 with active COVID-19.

The CDR3 loop is CASREAGGRNEQFF. The CDR3 nucleotides are TGTGCCAGCAGGGAGGCAGGAGGGAGAAATGAGCAGTTCTTC. V and J are TRBV25-1 and TRBJ2-1; tentatively, D is TRBD2 (6 bases). CDR3 length equals 14 residues. The germline CDR1 and CDR2 sequences are MGHDK and SYGVNS. Trimming pared 6 bases from V and 7 bases from J, leaving 16 bases between.

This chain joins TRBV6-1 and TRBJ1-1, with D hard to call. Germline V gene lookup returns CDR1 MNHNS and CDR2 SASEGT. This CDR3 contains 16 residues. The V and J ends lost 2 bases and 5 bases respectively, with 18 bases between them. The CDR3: CASSEPGLRGRTEAFF. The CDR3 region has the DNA TGTGCCAGCAGTGAACCCGGACTGCGGGGTAGGACTGAAGCTTTCTTT.

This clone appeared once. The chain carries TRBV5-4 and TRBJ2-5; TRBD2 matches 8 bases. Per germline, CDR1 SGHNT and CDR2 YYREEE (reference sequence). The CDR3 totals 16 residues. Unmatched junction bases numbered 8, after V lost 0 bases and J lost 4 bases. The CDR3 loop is CASSLERGSELETQYF. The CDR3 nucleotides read TGTGCCAGCAGCTTGGAGCGGGGGTCTGAGTTAGAGACCCAGTACTTC. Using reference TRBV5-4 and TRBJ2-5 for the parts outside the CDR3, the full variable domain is ETGVTQSPTHLIKTRGQQVTLRCSSQSGHNTVSWYQQALGQGPQFIFQYYREEENGRGNFPPRFSGLQFPNYSSELNVNALELDDSALYLCASSLERGSELETQYFGPGTRLLVL.

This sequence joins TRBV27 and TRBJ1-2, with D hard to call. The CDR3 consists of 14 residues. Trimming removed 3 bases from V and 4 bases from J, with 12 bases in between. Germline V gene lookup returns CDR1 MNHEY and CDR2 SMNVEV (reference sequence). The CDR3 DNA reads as TGTGCCAGCAGTTTGGCCTCAGGAGGCTATGGCTACACCTTC. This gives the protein CASSLASGGYGYTF.

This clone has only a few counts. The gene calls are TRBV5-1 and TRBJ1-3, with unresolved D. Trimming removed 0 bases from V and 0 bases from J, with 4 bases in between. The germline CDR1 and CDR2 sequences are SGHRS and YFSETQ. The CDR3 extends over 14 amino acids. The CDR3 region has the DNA TGCGCCAGCAGCTTGGGGAGCTCTGGAAACACCATATATTTT. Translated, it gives CASSLGSSGNTIYF.

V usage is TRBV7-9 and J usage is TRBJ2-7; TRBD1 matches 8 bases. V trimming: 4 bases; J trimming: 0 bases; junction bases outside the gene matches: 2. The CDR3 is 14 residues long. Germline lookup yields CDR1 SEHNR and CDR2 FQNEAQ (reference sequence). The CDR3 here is CASSYRGSSYEQYF. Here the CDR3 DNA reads TGTGCCAGCAGCTACAGGGGGAGCTCCTACGAGCAGTACTTC.

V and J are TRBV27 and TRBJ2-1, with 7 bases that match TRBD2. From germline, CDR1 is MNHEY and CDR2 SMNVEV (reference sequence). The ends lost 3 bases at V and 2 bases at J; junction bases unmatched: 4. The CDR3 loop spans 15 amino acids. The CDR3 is CASSFSGGPYNEQFF. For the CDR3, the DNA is TGTGCCAGCAGTTTTTCGGGAGGACCCTACAATGAGCAGTTCTTC.

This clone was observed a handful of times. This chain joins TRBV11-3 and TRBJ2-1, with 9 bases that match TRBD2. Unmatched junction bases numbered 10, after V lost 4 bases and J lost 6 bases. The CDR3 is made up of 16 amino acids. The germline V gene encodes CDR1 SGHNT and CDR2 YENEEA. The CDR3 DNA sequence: TGTGCCAGCAGCTGGGGATTGCTAGCGGGGTCCAATGAGCAGTTCTTC. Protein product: CASSWGLLAGSNEQFF.

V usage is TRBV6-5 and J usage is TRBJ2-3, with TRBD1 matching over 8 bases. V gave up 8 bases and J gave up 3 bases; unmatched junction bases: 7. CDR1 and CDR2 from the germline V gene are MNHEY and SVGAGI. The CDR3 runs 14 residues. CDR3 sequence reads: CASRGTGWTDTQYF. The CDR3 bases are TGTGCCAGCCGCGGGACAGGTTGGACAGATACGCAGTATTTT.

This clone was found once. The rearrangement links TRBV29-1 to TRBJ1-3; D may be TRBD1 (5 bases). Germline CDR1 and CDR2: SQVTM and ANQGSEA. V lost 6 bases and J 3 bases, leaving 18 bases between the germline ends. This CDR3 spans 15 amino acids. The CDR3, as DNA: TGCAGCGTCGATAAACCAGGGTTCGGTGGAAACACCATATATTTT. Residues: CSVDKPGFGGNTIYF.

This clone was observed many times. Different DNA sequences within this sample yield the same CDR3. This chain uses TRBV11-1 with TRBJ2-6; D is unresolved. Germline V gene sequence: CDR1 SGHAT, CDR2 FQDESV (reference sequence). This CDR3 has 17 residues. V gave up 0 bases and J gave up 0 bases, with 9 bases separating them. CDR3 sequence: CASSLALSTSGANVLTF. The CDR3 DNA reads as TGTGCCAGCAGCTTAGCGTTATCTACCTCTGGGGCCAACGTCCTGACTTTC.

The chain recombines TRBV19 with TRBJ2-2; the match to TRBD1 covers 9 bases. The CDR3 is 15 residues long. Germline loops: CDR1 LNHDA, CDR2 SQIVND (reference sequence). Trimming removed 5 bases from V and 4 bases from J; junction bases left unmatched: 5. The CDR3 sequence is CASSVGQGSTGELFF. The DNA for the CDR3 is TGTGCCAGTAGTGTGGGACAGGGCAGCACCGGGGAGCTGTTTTTT.

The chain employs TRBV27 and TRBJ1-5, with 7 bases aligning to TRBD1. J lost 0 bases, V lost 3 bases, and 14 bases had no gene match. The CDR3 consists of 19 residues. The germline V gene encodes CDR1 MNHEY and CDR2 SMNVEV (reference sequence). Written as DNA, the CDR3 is TGTGCCAGCAGTTTTGGAGGGGGCAGGGGTACATATAGCAATCAGCCCCAGCATTTT. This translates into CASSFGGGRGTYSNQPQHF.

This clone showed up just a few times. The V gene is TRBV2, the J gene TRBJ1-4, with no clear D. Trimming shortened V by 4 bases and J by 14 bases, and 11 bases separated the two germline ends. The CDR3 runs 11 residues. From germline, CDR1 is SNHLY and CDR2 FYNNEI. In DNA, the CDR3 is TGTGCCAGCAGTGGCTCGGGCGGGCTGTTTTTT. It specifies CASSGSGGLFF.

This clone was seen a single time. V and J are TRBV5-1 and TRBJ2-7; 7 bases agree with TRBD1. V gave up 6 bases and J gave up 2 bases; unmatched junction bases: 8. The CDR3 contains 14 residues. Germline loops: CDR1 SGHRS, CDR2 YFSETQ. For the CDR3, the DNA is TGCGCCAGCAAAGGGGGCCAGGGGGCCTACGAGCAGTACTTC. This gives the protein CASKGGQGAYEQYF.